These T cell receptor beta chains were read from a single sample in a study of blood T cell repertoires in COVID-19. The table came from immunoSEQ multiplex PCR; TCRdb's copy has only in-frame clones and leaves some out. The sample holds 56,000 or so clones, about 86% seen once. Sequencing was performed on peripheral blood. The receptor source for this set is a woman of 80 years or more with active COVID-19. Both conserved end residues are part of each CDR3. The D gene is left open where the match is weak. A row's size may be missing; if present it is once, few, many or a size class.

CDR3 protein,CDR3 DNA,clone size,CDR3 length,V gene,D gene,J gene
CASSVAPGIYGYTF,TGTGCCAGCAGCGTAGCGCCGGGGATCTATGGCTACACCTTC,.,14,TRBV9,.,TRBJ1-2
CASSLGQGTYGYTF,TGTGCCAGCAGCCTGGGACAGGGAACCTATGGCTACACCTTC,once,14,TRBV7-9,TRBD1,TRBJ1-2
CASSPSGTSGGTQYF,TGTGCCAGCAGCCCATCCGGGACTAGCGGGGGGACCCAGTACTTC,.,15,TRBV7-9,TRBD2,TRBJ2-5
CASSVGGGTQYF,TGTGCCAGCAGCGTAGGGGGGGGCACGCAGTATTTT,.,12,TRBV9,.,TRBJ2-3
CASSALAGSPTDTQYF,TGTGCCAGCAGCGCACTAGCGGGGTCCCCCACAGATACGCAGTATTTT,.,16,TRBV5-4,TRBD2,TRBJ2-3
CAISESNTGYNEQFF,TGTGCCATCAGTGAGTCGAATACGGGGTACAATGAGCAGTTCTTC,.,15,TRBV10-3,.,TRBJ2-1
CASSPSGARGYEQFF,TGCGCCAGCAGTCCCAGCGGGGCGCGAGGATATGAGCAGTTCTTC,.,15,TRBV4-1,TRBD2,TRBJ2-1
CASSWGQGPYEQYF,TGTGCCAGCAGCTGGGGACAGGGCCCCTACGAGCAGTACTTC,few,14,TRBV7-2,TRBD1,TRBJ2-7
CASSRRPGQSYNEQFF,TGTGCCAGCAGCCGCAGACCGGGACAGTCCTACAATGAGCAGTTCTTC,.,16,TRBV3-1/TRBV3-2,TRBD1,TRBJ2-1
CASSESGSGGQETQYF,TGCGCCAGCAGTGAGTCGGGGTCGGGGGGACAAGAGACCCAGTACTTC,.,16,TRBV10-1,TRBD2,TRBJ2-5
CASSLRLTGGLETQYF,TGTGCCAGCAGCTTGAGACTCACAGGGGGTTTGGAGACCCAGTACTTC,.,16,TRBV5-4,TRBD1,TRBJ2-5
CAIFPGTGRTEAFF,TGTGCCATCTTCCCCGGGACAGGGAGAACTGAAGCTTTCTTT,once,14,TRBV6-5,TRBD1,TRBJ1-1
CASSPTGGNTEAFF,TGTGCCAGCAGCCCGACAGGGGGGAACACTGAAGCTTTCTTT,.,14,TRBV7-2,TRBD1,TRBJ1-1
CASSLEKGARQPQHF,TGTGCCAGCAGCTTAGAAAAGGGGGCTCGGCAGCCCCAGCATTTT,.,15,TRBV7-2,TRBD1,TRBJ1-5
CASSVGHGGLEQYF,TGTGCCAGCAGCGTGGGACATGGGGGTTTGGAGCAGTACTTC,.,14,TRBV9,.,TRBJ2-7
CASSYKERDTQYF,TGTGCCAGCAGTTACAAAGAGCGAGATACGCAGTATTTT,.,13,TRBV6-5,.,TRBJ2-3
CASSPPSGAYGYTF,TGTGCCAGCTCACCACCTTCGGGTGCCTATGGCTACACCTTC,.,14,TRBV18,.,TRBJ1-2
CASSLFGDTQYF,TGTGCCAGCAGCTTATTCGGAGATACGCAGTATTTT,.,12,TRBV7-3,.,TRBJ2-3
CATCAGGWGTEQFF,TGTGCCACCTGTGCGGGGGGCTGGGGAACTGAGCAGTTCTTC,.,14,TRBV6-5,TRBD2,TRBJ2-1
CASSQVMSLKETQYF,TGCGCCAGCAGCCAAGTGATGAGCCTAAAAGAGACCCAGTACTTC,.,15,TRBV4-1,.,TRBJ2-5
CASSLASGYEQYF,TGTGCCAGCAGCTTGGCGTCAGGCTACGAGCAGTACTTC,few,13,TRBV5-6,.,TRBJ2-7
CATKPGQAYNEQFF,TGTGCCACCAAACCGGGACAGGCCTACAATGAGCAGTTCTTC,.,14,TRBV2,TRBD1,TRBJ2-1
CASSLMTGETEAFF,TGTGCCAGCAGCTTAATGACAGGGGAAACTGAAGCTTTCTTT,.,14,TRBV11-2,TRBD1,TRBJ1-1
CASSQKLTSGGANEQFF,TGCGCCAGCAGCCAGAAATTGACTAGCGGGGGGGCAAATGAGCAGTTCTTC,.,17,TRBV4-1,TRBD2,TRBJ2-1
CASSPRSGWGGYTF,TGTGCCAGCAGCCCCAGGTCGGGATGGGGAGGCTACACCTTC,.,14,TRBV9,.,TRBJ1-2
CASSPKEAGGQTGELFF,TGCGCCAGCAGCCCGAAAGAAGCGGGGGGGCAAACCGGGGAGCTGTTTTTT,.,17,TRBV5-1,TRBD2,TRBJ2-2
CASGKPGGTQYF,TGTGCCAGTGGTAAGCCGGGGGGTACGCAGTATTTT,.,12,TRBV11-2,TRBD2,TRBJ2-3
CASSYSGVGARYEQYF,TGTGCCAGCAGTTACTCGGGTGTCGGAGCGCGTTACGAGCAGTACTTC,.,16,TRBV6-5,.,TRBJ2-7
CASSQDPRGRGYTF,TGCGCCAGCAGCCAAGATCCCAGGGGCAGGGGCTACACCTTC,.,14,TRBV4-3,.,TRBJ1-2
CASSLTGGGANVLTF,TGCGCCAGCAGCTTGACCGGGGGTGGGGCCAACGTCCTGACTTTC,.,15,TRBV5-1,.,TRBJ2-6
CATSRNEGNGYTF,TGTGCCACCAGCAGAAACGAGGGAAATGGCTACACCTTC,.,13,TRBV15,.,TRBJ1-2
CASSPLFSYEQYF,TGTGCCAGCAGCCCTCTATTTTCCTACGAGCAGTACTTC,.,13,TRBV5-6,.,TRBJ2-7
CASSNPDRRIYEQYF,TGTGCCAGCTCCAATCCGGACAGACGGATCTACGAGCAGTACTTC,few,15,TRBV2,.,TRBJ2-7
CASKTGNTEAFF,TGTGCCAGCAAGACAGGGAACACCGAAGCTTTCTTT,.,12,TRBV6-6,TRBD1,TRBJ1-1
CASRISSRGRQPQHF,TGTGCCAGCAGAATTTCCTCCAGGGGGCGGCAGCCCCAGCATTTT,.,15,TRBV28,TRBD1,TRBJ1-5
CATSDPRGGDTEAFF,TGTGCCACCAGTGACCCCCGGGGGGGGGACACTGAAGCTTTCTTT,.,15,TRBV24-1,.,TRBJ1-1
CASSRTGTGANTGELFF,TGTGCCAGCAGTCGTACTGGGACAGGGGCTAACACCGGGGAGCTGTTTTTT,.,17,TRBV7-3,TRBD1,TRBJ2-2
CASSRTAMNTEAFF,TGTGCCAGCAGTAGGACAGCCATGAACACTGAAGCTTTCTTT,.,14,TRBV6-5,.,TRBJ1-1
CASSFPGRETQYF,TGTGCCAGCAGTTTCCCCGGGAGGGAGACCCAGTACTTC,.,13,TRBV6-5,TRBD2,TRBJ2-5
CASSYLPQGRTEAFF,TGTGCCAGCAGTTACTTACCACAGGGGCGGACTGAAGCTTTCTTT,.,15,TRBV6-2/TRBV6-3,TRBD1,TRBJ1-1
CASSVGASEQETQYF,TGTGCCAGCAGCGTAGGGGCTAGCGAACAAGAGACCCAGTACTTC,once,15,TRBV9,.,TRBJ2-5
CASSYSSGSGTEAFF,TGTGCCAGCAGTTACTCTTCGGGGAGCGGGACTGAAGCTTTCTTT,once,15,TRBV6-5,.,TRBJ1-1
CASRQGAVSNYGYTF,TGTGCCAGCAGACAGGGGGCAGTTTCTAACTATGGCTACACCTTC,.,15,TRBV6-5,TRBD1,TRBJ1-2
CASSPGTHTGELFF,TGTGCCAGCAGCCCCGGGACTCACACCGGGGAGCTGTTTTTT,once,14,TRBV7-3,.,TRBJ2-2
CASSYASGNTIYF,TGTGCCAGCAGTTACGCGAGTGGAAACACCATATATTTT,.,13,TRBV6-2/TRBV6-3,.,TRBJ1-3
CASSLTRGQETQYF,TGTGCCAGCAGTCTCACGCGGGGTCAAGAGACCCAGTACTTC,.,14,TRBV27,.,TRBJ2-5
CASSLARVGTRDNEQFF,TGTGCCAGCAGCTTAGCGCGAGTAGGGACAAGGGACAATGAGCAGTTCTTC,.,17,TRBV7-8,.,TRBJ2-1
CASSRGRGQSDTQYF,TGTGCCAGTAGTCGGGGCAGGGGGCAATCAGATACGCAGTATTTT,.,15,TRBV19,TRBD1,TRBJ2-3
CASSLTSLAGLPPVEQYF,TGTGCCAGCTCACTTACGTCGCTAGCGGGGCTACCCCCTGTGGAGCAGTACTTC,.,18,TRBV18,TRBD2,TRBJ2-7
CASSENNNEQFF,TGCGCCAGCAGTGAGAACAACAATGAGCAGTTCTTC,.,12,TRBV10-2,.,TRBJ2-1
CASSSRGTGGDEQYF,TGTGCCAGCTCGTCACGTGGGACAGGGGGCGACGAGCAGTACTTC,few,15,TRBV18,TRBD1,TRBJ2-7
CASTVSQGAGEKLFF,TGTGCCAGCACCGTATCACAGGGGGCCGGGGAAAAACTGTTTTTT,.,15,TRBV6-5,TRBD1,TRBJ1-4
CASSRGLAGSSYEQYF,TGCGCCAGCAGCCGGGGACTAGCGGGCTCCTCCTACGAGCAGTACTTC,.,16,TRBV4-3,TRBD2,TRBJ2-7
CATLGAGQGRETQYF,TGTGCCACCTTAGGAGCGGGACAGGGAAGGGAGACCCAGTACTTC,.,15,TRBV10-3,TRBD1,TRBJ2-5
CAWSGQQNSPLHF,TGTGCCTGGAGTGGACAGCAGAATTCACCCCTCCACTTT,.,13,TRBV30,.,TRBJ1-6
CASSVQGGELFF,TGCGCCAGCAGCGTCCAGGGAGGGGAACTGTTTTTT,.,12,TRBV5-1,.,TRBJ1-4
CASRTGTMNTEAFF,TGCGCCAGCAGGACAGGGACGATGAACACTGAAGCTTTCTTT,.,14,TRBV5-1,TRBD1,TRBJ1-1
CASSLVGAGGSEAFF,TGCGCCAGCAGCTTGGTGGGGGCAGGGGGTTCTGAAGCTTTCTTT,.,15,TRBV5-1,TRBD1,TRBJ1-1
CASSLVWRDASSYEQYF,TGTGCCAGCAGCTTGGTGTGGCGGGACGCCAGCTCCTACGAGCAGTACTTC,.,17,TRBV5-5,.,TRBJ2-7
CASRDSGGAADTQYF,TGTGCCAGCAGGGATAGCGGGGGGGCCGCAGATACGCAGTATTTT,.,15,TRBV6-5,TRBD2,TRBJ2-3